This TCR beta chain was sequenced for a study of blood T cell repertoires in COVID-19. The wider study: COVID-19 samples from acute and convalescent phases originated in the United States, Italy and Spain. T cells, B-cell-depleted T cells, or PBMCs supplied cDNA or gDNA.

In the authors' workflow: Counts of nucleated cells, estimated from reference gene primer amplification, were obtained. Some clones are missing from TCRdb's copy, which holds only in-frame ones; the method was immunoSEQ multiplex PCR. From that table come the V and J calls and clone size; the DNA was used to work out D and trimming. The profile shows approximately 260,000 clones, over 75% of them singletons. This sequence was found in a woman in her sixties or seventies with acute or convalescent COVID-19. The sample taken for sequencing was peripheral blood.

The DNA of the CDR3 is TGTGCCAGCTCACCCCGACAGGTAATGAACACTGAAGCTTTCTTT. Encoded protein: CASSPRQVMNTEAFF. The chain joins TRBV18 to TRBJ1-1; a weak D match, TRBD1 (6 bases). CDR3 length: 15 residues. Germline-derived CDR1 and CDR2 are KGHSH and LQKENI. V lost 3 bases and J lost 0, with 11 bases in between.